The present T cell receptor beta chain was sequenced within a study of blood T cells in healthy people across ages. Study-wide results and limits: Per-million-T-cell TCR beta diversity fell roughly linearly with age. PBMCs were not sorted, which prevented a conclusive comparison of naive versus antigen-experienced cells.

This CDR3 region has 13 residues. V was shortened by 2 bases and J by 7 bases, with 9 bases between the two germline ends. CDR1 and CDR2 (germline): LGHNA, YNFKEQ. Primed by a sample-barcoded 5' primer and a J-beta primer mix, a second PCR proceeded for about 6 to 11 cycles. MiXCR, run by TCRdb on the 5' RACE reads, gives a single entry per CDR3 protein. The sample has 1.5 million to 2 million distinct CDR3 sequences; 40% to 55% are singletons. With regard to this clonotype: Its antigen is not known.

The rearrangement joins TRBV4-2 to TRBJ1-5; D remains ambiguous. The sample comprised blood. This sequence originates from a woman in her 40s in good health. The CDR3 protein is CASSQQLGQPQHF. The DNA of the CDR3 is TGTGCCAGCAGCCAACAGTTAGGACAGCCCCAGCATTTT.